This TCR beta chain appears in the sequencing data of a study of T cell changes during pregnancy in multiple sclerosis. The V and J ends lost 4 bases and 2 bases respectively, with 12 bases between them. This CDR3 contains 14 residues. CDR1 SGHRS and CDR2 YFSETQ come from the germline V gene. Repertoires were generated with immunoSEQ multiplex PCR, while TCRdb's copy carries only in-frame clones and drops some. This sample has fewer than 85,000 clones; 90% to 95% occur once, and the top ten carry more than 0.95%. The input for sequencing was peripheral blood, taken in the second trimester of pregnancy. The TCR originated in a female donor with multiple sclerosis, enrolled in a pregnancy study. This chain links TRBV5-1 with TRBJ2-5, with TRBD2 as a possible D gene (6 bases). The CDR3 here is CASSLGGTQETQYF. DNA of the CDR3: TGCGCCAGCAGCCTGGGTGGGACTCAAGAGACCCAGTACTTC.